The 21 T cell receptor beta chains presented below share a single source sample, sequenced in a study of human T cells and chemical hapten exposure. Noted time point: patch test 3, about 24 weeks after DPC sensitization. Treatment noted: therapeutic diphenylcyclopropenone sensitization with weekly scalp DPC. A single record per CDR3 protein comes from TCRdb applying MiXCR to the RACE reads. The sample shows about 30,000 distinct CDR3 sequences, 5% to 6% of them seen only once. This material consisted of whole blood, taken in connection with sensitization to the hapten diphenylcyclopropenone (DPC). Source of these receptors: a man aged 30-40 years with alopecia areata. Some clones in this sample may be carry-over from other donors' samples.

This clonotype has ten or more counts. CDR3 loop: CASSQARAGYNIQYF. The CDR3 region has the DNA TGTGCCAGCAGCCAAGCGCGGGCAGGGTATAACATTCAGTACTTC. V and J are TRBV14 and TRBJ2-4; D assignment may be TRBD1 or TRBD2 (5 bases each). Germline assignment: CDR1 SGHDN and CDR2 FVKESK. The CDR3 totals 15 residues. V was clipped by 1 base and J by 7 bases, with 14 bases between them.

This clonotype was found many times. The CDR3, as DNA: TGTGCCAGCAGTTACGGGACCCCCACAGATACGCAGTATTTT. It yields the protein CASSYGTPTDTQYF. This chain joins TRBV6-5 and TRBJ2-3; perhaps D is TRBD1 or TRBD2 (5 bases each). Per the germline V gene, CDR1 is MNHEY and CDR2 is SVGAGI. This CDR3 region has 14 residues. Trimming left V 2 bases short and J 2 bases short, with 8 bases between.

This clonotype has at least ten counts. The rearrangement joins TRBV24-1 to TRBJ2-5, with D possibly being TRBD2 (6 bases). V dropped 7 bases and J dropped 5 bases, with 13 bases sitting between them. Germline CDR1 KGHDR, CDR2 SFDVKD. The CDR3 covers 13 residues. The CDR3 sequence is CATSLGGEETQYF. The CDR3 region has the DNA TGTGCCACCAGCCTCGGGGGAGAGGAGACCCAGTACTTC.

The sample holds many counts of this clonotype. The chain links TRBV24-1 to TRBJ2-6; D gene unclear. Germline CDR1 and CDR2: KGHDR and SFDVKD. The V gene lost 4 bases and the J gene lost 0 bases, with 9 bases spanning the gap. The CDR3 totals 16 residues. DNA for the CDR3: TGTGCCACCAGTGACCCGGCCTCCTCTGGGGCCAACGTCCTGACTTTC. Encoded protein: CATSDPASSGANVLTF.

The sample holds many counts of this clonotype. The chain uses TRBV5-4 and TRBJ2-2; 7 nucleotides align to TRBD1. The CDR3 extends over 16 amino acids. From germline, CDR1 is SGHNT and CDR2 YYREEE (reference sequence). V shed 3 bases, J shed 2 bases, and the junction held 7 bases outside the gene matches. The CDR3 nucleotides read TGTGCCAGCAGCTCACGGGACAGCGAAAACACCGGGGAGCTGTTTTTT. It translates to CASSSRDSENTGELFF.

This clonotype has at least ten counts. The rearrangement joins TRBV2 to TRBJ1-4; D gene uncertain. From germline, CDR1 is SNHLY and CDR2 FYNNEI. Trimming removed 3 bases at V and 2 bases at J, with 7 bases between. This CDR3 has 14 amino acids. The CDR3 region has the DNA TGTGCCAGCAGTGACGGCACTACTAATGAAAAACTGTTTTTT. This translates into CASSDGTTNEKLFF. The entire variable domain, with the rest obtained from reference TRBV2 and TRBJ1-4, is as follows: EPEVTQTPSHQVTQMGQEVILRCVPISNHLYFYWYRQILGQKVEFLVSFYNNEISEKSEIFDDQFSVERPDGSNFTLKIRSTKLEDSAMYFCASSDGTTNEKLFFGSGTQLSVL.

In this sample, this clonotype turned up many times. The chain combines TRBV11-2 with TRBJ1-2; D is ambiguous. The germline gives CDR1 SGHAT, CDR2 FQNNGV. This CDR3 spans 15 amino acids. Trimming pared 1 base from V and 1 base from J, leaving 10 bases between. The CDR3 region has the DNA TGTGCCAGCAGCTTAGGAGCCAGCTATAACTATGGCTACACCTTC. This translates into CASSLGASYNYGYTF.

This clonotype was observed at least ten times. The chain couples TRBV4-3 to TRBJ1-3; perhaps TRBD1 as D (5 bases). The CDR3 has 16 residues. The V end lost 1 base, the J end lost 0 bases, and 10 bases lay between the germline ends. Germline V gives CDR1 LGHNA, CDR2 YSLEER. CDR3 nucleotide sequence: TGCGCCAGCAGCCAAGCCACAGGCCACTCTGGAAACACCATATATTTT. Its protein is CASSQATGHSGNTIYF.

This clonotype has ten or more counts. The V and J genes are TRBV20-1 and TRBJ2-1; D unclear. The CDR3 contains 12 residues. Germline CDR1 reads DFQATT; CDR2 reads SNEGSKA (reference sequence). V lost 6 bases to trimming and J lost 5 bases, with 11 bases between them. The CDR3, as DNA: TGCAGTGCGCTCCCTGGCAACAATGAGCAGTTCTTC. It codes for CSALPGNNEQFF.

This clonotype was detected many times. The CDR3 DNA reads as TGCAGTGCTAGAAGTACTAGCGGGGCTAGGGAGTATTTT. Translating gives CSARSTSGAREYF. V gene TRBV20-1 combines with J gene TRBJ2-3; 10 bases fit TRBD2. The CDR3 contains 13 residues. With 2 bases clipped from V and 13 bases from J, the junction kept 9 bases outside the gene matches. Germline CDR1 reads DFQATT; CDR2 reads SNEGSKA (reference sequence).

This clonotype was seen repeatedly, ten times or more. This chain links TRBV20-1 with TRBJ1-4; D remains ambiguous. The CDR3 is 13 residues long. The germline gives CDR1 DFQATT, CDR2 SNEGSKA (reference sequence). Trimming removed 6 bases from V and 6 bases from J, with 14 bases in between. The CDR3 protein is CSASEGWDEKLFF. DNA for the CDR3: TGCAGTGCCTCTGAGGGCTGGGATGAAAAACTGTTTTTT.

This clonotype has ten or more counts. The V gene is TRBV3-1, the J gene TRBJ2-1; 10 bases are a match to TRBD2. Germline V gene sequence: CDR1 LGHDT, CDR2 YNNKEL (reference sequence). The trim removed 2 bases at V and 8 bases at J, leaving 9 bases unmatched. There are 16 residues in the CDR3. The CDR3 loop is CASSQPSSGRFDEQFF. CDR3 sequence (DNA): TGTGCCAGCAGCCAACCCTCTAGCGGGAGATTTGATGAGCAGTTCTTC.

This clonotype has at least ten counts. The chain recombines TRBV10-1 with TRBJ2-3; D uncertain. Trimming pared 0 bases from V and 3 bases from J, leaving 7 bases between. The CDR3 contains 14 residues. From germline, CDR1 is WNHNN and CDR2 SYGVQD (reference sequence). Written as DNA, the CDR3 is TGCGCCAGCAGTGAGTCCCGGTTGACAGATACGCAGTATTTT. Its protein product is CASSESRLTDTQYF.

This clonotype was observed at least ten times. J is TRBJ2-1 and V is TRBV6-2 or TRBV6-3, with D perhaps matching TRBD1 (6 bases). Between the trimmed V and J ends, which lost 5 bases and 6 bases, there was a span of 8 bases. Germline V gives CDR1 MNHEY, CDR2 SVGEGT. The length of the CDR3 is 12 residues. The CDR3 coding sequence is TGTGCCAGCAGTCTGGACAGCAATGAGCAGTTCTTC. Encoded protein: CASSLDSNEQFF.

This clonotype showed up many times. This CDR3 reads CASSLFRGGEQYF. CDR3 nucleotides: TGCGCCAGCAGCCTCTTCCGGGGGGGCGAGCAGTACTTC. The J gene is TRBJ2-7, the V gene TRBV4-3; 8 bases map to TRBD2. The CDR3 length is 13 residues. Germline V CDR1 and CDR2: LGHNA, YSLEER. Unmatched junction bases numbered 5, after V lost 4 bases and J lost 6 bases.

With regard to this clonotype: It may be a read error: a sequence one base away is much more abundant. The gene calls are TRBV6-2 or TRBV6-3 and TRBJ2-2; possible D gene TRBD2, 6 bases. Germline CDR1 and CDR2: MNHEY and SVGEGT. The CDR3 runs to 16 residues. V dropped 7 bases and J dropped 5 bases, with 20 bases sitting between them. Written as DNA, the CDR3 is TGTGCCAGCACCGACCCGGGGACTGGCGGGACCGGGGAGCTGTTTTTT. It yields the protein CASTDPGTGGTGELFF.

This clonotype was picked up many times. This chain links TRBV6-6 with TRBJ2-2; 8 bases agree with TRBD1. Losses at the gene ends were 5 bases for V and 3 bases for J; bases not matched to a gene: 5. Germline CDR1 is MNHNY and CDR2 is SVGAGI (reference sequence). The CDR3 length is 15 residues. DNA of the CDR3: TGTGCCAGCAGTGGTCAGGGGGCGCACACCGGGGAGCTGTTTTTT. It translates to CASSGQGAHTGELFF.

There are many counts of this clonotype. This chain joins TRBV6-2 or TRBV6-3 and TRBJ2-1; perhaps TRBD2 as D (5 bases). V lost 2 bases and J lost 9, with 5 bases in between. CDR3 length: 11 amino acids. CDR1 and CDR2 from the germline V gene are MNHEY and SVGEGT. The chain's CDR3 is CASSYRGEQFF. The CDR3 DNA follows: TGTGCCAGCAGTTACCGGGGTGAGCAGTTCTTC.

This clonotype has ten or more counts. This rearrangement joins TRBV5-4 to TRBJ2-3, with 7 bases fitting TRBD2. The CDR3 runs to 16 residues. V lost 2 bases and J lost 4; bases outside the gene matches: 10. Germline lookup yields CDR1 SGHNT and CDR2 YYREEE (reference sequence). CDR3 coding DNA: TGTGCCAGCAGCTTTAAACTAAGCGGGAACGCAGATACGCAGTATTTT. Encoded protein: CASSFKLSGNADTQYF. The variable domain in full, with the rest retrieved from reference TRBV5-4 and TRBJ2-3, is ETGVTQSPTHLIKTRGQQVTLRCSSQSGHNTVSWYQQALGQGPQFIFQYYREEENGRGNFPPRFSGLQFPNYSSELNVNALELDDSALYLCASSFKLSGNADTQYFGPGTRLTVL.

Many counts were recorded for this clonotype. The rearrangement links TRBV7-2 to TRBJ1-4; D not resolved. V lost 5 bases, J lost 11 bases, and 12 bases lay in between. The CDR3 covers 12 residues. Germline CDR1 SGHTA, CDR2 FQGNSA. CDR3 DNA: TGTGCCAGCAGCCCAGATCGAAGGAAACTGTTTTTT. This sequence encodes CASSPDRRKLFF.

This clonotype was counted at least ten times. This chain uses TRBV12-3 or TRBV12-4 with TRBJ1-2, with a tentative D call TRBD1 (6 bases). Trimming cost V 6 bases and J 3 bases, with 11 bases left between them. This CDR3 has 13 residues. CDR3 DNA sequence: TGTGCCAGCAGCTTACAGGGATACTATGGCTACACCTTC. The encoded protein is CASSLQGYYGYTF.